This is a list of T cell receptor beta chains from one sample in a study of T cells in Graves' hyperthyroidism and ophthalmopathy. Each CDR3 protein is one row after TCRdb ran MiXCR on the multiplex PCR reads. The table shows about 350,000 distinct CDR3 sequences, with 15% to 20% occurring only once. Sequencing was done on a sample of blood. The receptors stem from a woman aged 18-29 years with Graves' hyperthyroidism. CDR3s leave out the opening cysteine and the closing phenylalanine or tryptophan. Each record gives: V gene, clone size, CDR3 protein. Rows may omit the clone size; those that give it use once, few, many or a size class.

v_call: TRBV6-5
clone_size: many
cdr3_aa: ASSSRGISNQPQH

v_call: TRBV7-8
clone_size: many
cdr3_aa: ASSLALSVGSGYT

v_call: TRBV2
clone_size: many
cdr3_aa: ASRDRQYSNQPQH

v_call: TRBV27
clone_size: many
cdr3_aa: ASSLYGYNSPLH

v_call: TRBV10-3
clone_size: many
cdr3_aa: AISLTGNTEAF

v_call: TRBV4-1
clone_size: many
cdr3_aa: ASSQGPGREETQY

v_call: TRBV18
clone_size: many
cdr3_aa: ASSPVKTYGYT

v_call: TRBV25-1
clone_size: many
cdr3_aa: ASSRWRSSGANTEAF

v_call: TRBV20-1
clone_size: many
cdr3_aa: SARGASGFSYEQY

v_call: TRBV9
clone_size: many
cdr3_aa: ASSLGTGRETQY

v_call: TRBV20-1
clone_size: many
cdr3_aa: SAREMGETQY

v_call: TRBV20-1
clone_size: many
cdr3_aa: SATWTGNGYT

v_call: TRBV6-5
clone_size: -
cdr3_aa: ASSYGVGYYGYT

v_call: TRBV12-3/TRBV12-4
clone_size: many
cdr3_aa: ASSPRRGYTEAF

v_call: TRBV12-3/TRBV12-4
clone_size: -
cdr3_aa: ASSLQTGNYGYT

v_call: TRBV6-1
clone_size: many
cdr3_aa: ASSEEQGRGNSPLH

v_call: TRBV28
clone_size: many
cdr3_aa: ASKAPNTGELF

v_call: TRBV18
clone_size: few
cdr3_aa: ASHRRLGAQEETQY

v_call: TRBV2
clone_size: few
cdr3_aa: ASSELGYGYT

v_call: TRBV7-2
clone_size: many
cdr3_aa: ASSFYRQPQH

v_call: TRBV24-1
clone_size: many
cdr3_aa: ATSDRSNQPQH

v_call: TRBV30
clone_size: -
cdr3_aa: AWSRDSLYSPLH

v_call: TRBV7-3
clone_size: many
cdr3_aa: ASSRLGGARTGELF

v_call: TRBV3-1
clone_size: -
cdr3_aa: ASIPPGIYGVGRETQY

v_call: TRBV12-3/TRBV12-4
clone_size: many
cdr3_aa: ASRNQGQTEAF

v_call: TRBV6-5
clone_size: many
cdr3_aa: ASNDSPNGAEAF